The next 27 T cell receptor beta chains were all read from a single sample in a study of blood T cell repertoires in COVID-19. This table comes from immunoSEQ multiplex PCR, and its TCRdb copy is limited to in-frame clones, with some not included. Here the sample spans under 250,000 clones, 90% to 95% being singletons. Sequencing was performed on peripheral blood. The receptors derive from a man aged 55 to 70 with COVID-19, enrolled during active disease.

The chain recombines TRBV4-1 with TRBJ2-7; the match to TRBD1 covers 8 bases. Looked up from germline, CDR1 is MGHRA and CDR2 is YSYEKL. The CDR3 sequence is 16 residues long. The ends lost 0 bases at V and 4 bases at J; junction bases unmatched: 8. The CDR3: CASSQDWRTGSYEQYF. The CDR3 region has the DNA TGCGCCAGCAGCCAAGATTGGAGGACAGGGAGTTACGAGCAGTACTTC.

The V gene is TRBV6-4, the J gene TRBJ1-6; possibly TRBD1 for D (5 bases). Deletions cut 4 bases from V and 3 bases from J, with 10 bases between. This CDR3 comprises 15 residues. CDR1 and CDR2 from the germline V gene are MRHNA and SNTAGT. The CDR3 nucleotides are TGTGCCAGCAGTGCGGACAATAACTATAATTCACCCCTCCACTTT. Translated: CASSADNNYNSPLHF.

The chain combines TRBV28 with TRBJ1-5, with 9 nucleotides matching TRBD1. In germline, CDR1 is MDHEN, CDR2 SYDVKM. The CDR3 is made up of 15 amino acids. V lost 3 bases to trimming and J lost 6 bases; unmatched junction nucleotides: 6. CDR3 bases: TGTGCCAGCAGTTTTCAACAGGGGGCGGGTCAGCCCCAGCATTTT. Translated: CASSFQQGAGQPQHF. The full variable domain, rest sourced from reference TRBV28 and TRBJ1-5, is DVKVTQSSRYLVKRTGEKVFLECVQDMDHENMFWYRQDPGLGLRLIYFSYDVKMKEKGDIPEGYSVSREKKERFSLILESASTNQTSMYLCASSFQQGAGQPQHFGDGTRLSIL.

This chain uses TRBV4-2 with TRBJ2-1; TRBD2 agrees at 9 bases. The germline V gene encodes CDR1 LGHNA and CDR2 YNFKEQ. This CDR3 has 17 amino acids. J lost 1 base, V lost 0 bases, and 4 bases had no gene match. This CDR3 is CASSQELAGVSYNEQFF. CDR3 coding DNA: TGTGCCAGCAGCCAAGAGTTAGCGGGGGTGTCCTACAATGAGCAGTTCTTC.

This chain joins TRBV11-3 and TRBJ2-1; D gene ambiguous. The CDR3 spans 11 residues. Germline V gene sequence: CDR1 SGHNT, CDR2 YENEEA. The V gene lost 6 bases and the J gene lost 12 bases, with 12 bases spanning the gap. The CDR3 coding sequence is TGTGCCAGCAGTACCCCGACACCGCAGTTCTTC. Translated, it gives CASSTPTPQFF.

The J gene is TRBJ2-1, the V gene TRBV27; D possibly corresponds to TRBD2 (7 bases). Germline-derived CDR1 and CDR2 are MNHEY and SMNVEV (reference sequence). This CDR3 is built from 15 residues. V shed 2 bases and J shed 4 bases, with 12 bases lying between them. Here the CDR3 DNA reads TGTGCCAGCAGTTTAGAGGGGGGGCTGTACAATGAGCAGTTCTTC. Its translation is CASSLEGGLYNEQFF.

In its sample, this clone was seen once. J is TRBJ1-1 and V is TRBV18; 8 positions match TRBD1. Germline CDR1 KGHSH, CDR2 LQKENI. The V and J ends lost 3 bases and 2 bases, in that order; junction bases with no gene match: 5. The length of the CDR3 is 15 residues. CDR3 coding DNA: TGTGCCAGCTCACCGATCGACAGGGGAAACACTGAAGCTTTCTTT. Its translation is CASSPIDRGNTEAFF.

The chain uses TRBV4-3 and TRBJ2-1, with 9 bases matching TRBD1. CDR3 length equals 14 residues. The ends lost 3 bases at V and 9 bases at J; junction bases unmatched: 6. Germline V lookup: CDR1 LGHNA, CDR2 YSLEER. CDR3 region: CASSHPGTGTEQFF. The DNA of the CDR3 is TGCGCCAGCAGCCACCCCGGGACAGGGACTGAGCAGTTCTTC.

The genes are TRBV19 and TRBJ2-5, with 12 bases that match TRBD2. Germline CDR1 is LNHDA and CDR2 is SQIVND (reference sequence). J gave up 6 bases and V 3 bases, and 8 bases lay outside the gene matches. CDR3 length: 16 amino acids. The CDR3 sequence is CASSISGTSGRKTQYF. The DNA of the CDR3 is TGTGCCAGTAGTATTAGCGGGACTAGCGGGCGAAAGACCCAGTACTTC.

The gene calls are TRBV9 and TRBJ1-2, with 7 bases lining up with TRBD1. Losses at the gene ends were 0 bases for V and 4 bases for J; bases not matched to a gene: 3. CDR1 SGDLS and CDR2 YYNGEE come from the germline V gene. The CDR3 covers 14 residues. The CDR3 nucleotides read TGTGCCAGCAGCGTAGGACAGGGACCCTATGGCTACACCTTC. Its translation is CASSVGQGPYGYTF.

The chain is built from TRBV5-4 and TRBJ2-1; D possibly corresponds to TRBD1 (5 bases). V lost 2 bases and J lost 9, with 6 bases in between. CDR3 length: 11 residues. Looked up from germline, CDR1 is SGHNT and CDR2 is YYREEE (reference sequence). The CDR3 reads CASSLGAEQFF. DNA of the CDR3: TGTGCCAGCAGCTTAGGGGCTGAGCAGTTCTTC.

This clone has just one count. The chain uses TRBV4-2 and TRBJ2-5; 10 bases map to TRBD2. CDR1 is LGHNA, CDR2 YNFKEQ, per germline. The junction had 3 bases not matched to a gene; V was cut back by 0 bases and J by 5 bases. The CDR3 consists of 15 residues. The CDR3, as DNA: TGTGCCAGCAGCCAAGATCAGCGGGGGGGCGAGACCCAGTACTTC. Translated: CASSQDQRGGETQYF.

The V and J genes are TRBV6-5 and TRBJ1-6, with 8 bases fitting TRBD1. This CDR3 is 15 amino acids long. CDR1 is MNHEY, CDR2 SVGAGI, per germline. Losses at the gene ends were 5 bases for V and 4 bases for J; bases not matched to a gene: 4. CDR3 loop: CASSTRQGYNSPLHF. In DNA, the CDR3 is TGTGCCAGCAGTACCCGACAGGGGTATAATTCACCCCTCCACTTT.

The chain carries TRBV11-2 and TRBJ2-7; the D gene is possibly TRBD1 (6 bases). V dropped 5 bases and J dropped 4 bases, with 9 bases sitting between them. Looked up from germline, CDR1 is SGHAT and CDR2 is FQNNGV. The CDR3 length is 12 residues. The CDR3 DNA reads as TGTGCCAGCAGCGGACAGCGTTACGAGCAGTACTTC. It translates to CASSGQRYEQYF.

V usage is TRBV19 and J usage is TRBJ2-2; D is perhaps TRBD2 (6 bases). Trimming took 3 bases from V and 4 from J, leaving 21 bases between them. In germline, CDR1 is LNHDA, CDR2 SQIVND (reference sequence). The CDR3 loop spans 18 amino acids. CDR3 DNA sequence: TGTGCCAGTAGTATGCCCCCCGCGGTAGCGGCTACCACCGGGGAGCTGTTTTTT. The encoded protein is CASSMPPAVAATTGELFF. The whole variable domain, filled in from reference TRBV19 and TRBJ2-2, reads DGGITQSPKYLFRKEGQNVTLSCEQNLNHDAMYWYRQDPGQGLRLIYYSQIVNDFQKGDIAEGYSVSREKKESFPLTVTSAQKNPTAFYLCASSMPPAVAATTGELFFGEGSRLTVL.

The V call is TRBV19, the J call TRBJ2-1; 11 bases fit TRBD1. Germline lookup yields CDR1 LNHDA and CDR2 SQIVND (reference sequence). CDR3 length equals 16 residues. V lost 4 bases, J lost 3 bases, and 5 bases stayed unmatched. As DNA, the CDR3 is TGTGCCAGTAGTACCCGGACAGGGGGCTTCTACAATGAGCAGTTCTTC. Protein product: CASSTRTGGFYNEQFF. Combining the CDR3 with reference TRBV19 and TRBJ2-1 gives the whole variable domain DGGITQSPKYLFRKEGQNVTLSCEQNLNHDAMYWYRQDPGQGLRLIYYSQIVNDFQKGDIAEGYSVSREKKESFPLTVTSAQKNPTAFYLCASSTRTGGFYNEQFFGPGTRLTVL.

The chain is built from TRBV11-2 and TRBJ2-2, with D possibly matching TRBD1 (6 bases). Germline CDR1 reads SGHAT; CDR2 reads FQNNGV. V was cut by 1 base and J by 2 bases, with 14 bases left in between. This CDR3 comprises 17 residues. CDR3 protein: CASSLVYRVGNTGELFF. CDR3 nucleotide sequence: TGTGCCAGCAGCTTAGTGTACAGGGTAGGTAACACCGGGGAGCTGTTTTTT. The full variable domain, with the rest looked up from reference TRBV11-2 and TRBJ2-2, is EAGVAQSPRYKIIEKRQSVAFWCNPISGHATLYWYQQILGQGPKLLIQFQNNGVVDDSQLPKDRFSAERLKGVDSTLKIQPAKLEDSAVYLCASSLVYRVGNTGELFFGEGSRLTVL.

The chain combines TRBV18 with TRBJ1-5; D remains ambiguous. Germline CDR1 reads KGHSH; CDR2 reads LQKENI. The CDR3 is made up of 13 amino acids. Trimming cost V 6 bases and J 4 bases, with 10 bases left between them. This CDR3 is CASSYTENQPQHF. CDR3 coding DNA: TGTGCCAGCTCGTACACAGAAAATCAGCCCCAGCATTTT.

The gene calls are TRBV18 and TRBJ2-2; D is possibly TRBD2 (5 bases). V was trimmed by 3 bases and J by 4 bases, leaving 15 bases between them. The germline V gene encodes CDR1 KGHSH and CDR2 LQKENI. The CDR3 is 16 residues long. CDR3 sequence reads: CASSPPGIRGTGELFF. The DNA of the CDR3 is TGTGCCAGCTCACCTCCCGGGATCCGGGGCACCGGGGAGCTGTTTTTT.

The gene calls are TRBV6-6 and TRBJ2-7; D is perhaps TRBD1 (5 bases). CDR1 and CDR2 (germline): MNHNY, SVGAGI (reference sequence). The CDR3 extends over 13 amino acids. V dropped 10 bases and J dropped 3 bases, with 16 bases sitting between them. The CDR3 here is CATFLDRNYEQYF. CDR3 DNA sequence: TGTGCCACCTTTCTCGACAGAAACTACGAGCAGTACTTC.

J is TRBJ1-1 and V is TRBV19, with D possibly being TRBD1 (5 bases). Trimming left V 5 bases short and J 5 bases short, with 15 bases between. Germline V lookup: CDR1 LNHDA, CDR2 SQIVND (reference sequence). The CDR3 is 14 amino acids. The CDR3 spells CASSLGGSRTEAFF. CDR3 DNA: TGTGCCAGTAGTTTGGGGGGTTCTCGGACTGAAGCTTTCTTT.

J is TRBJ2-5 and V is TRBV7-2; TRBD2 is a possible D gene (7 bases). CDR3 length equals 15 residues. Germline assignment: CDR1 SGHTA and CDR2 FQGNSA. Trimming pared 4 bases from V and 4 bases from J, leaving 16 bases between. CDR3 nucleotides: TGTGCCAGCAGCTGGTCGCGGGGGCGGCGAGAGACCCAGTACTTC. Its protein product is CASSWSRGRRETQYF.

The gene calls are TRBV5-4 and TRBJ2-1; TRBD1 aligns across 10 bases. The length of the CDR3 is 16 residues. The germline V gene has CDR1 SGHNT and CDR2 YYREEE (reference sequence). V dropped 2 bases and J dropped 8; count of bases not matched to a gene: 10. CDR3 sequence reads: CASSFGQGGPWDEQFF. The CDR3 DNA reads TGTGCCAGCAGCTTCGGACAGGGGGGACCCTGGGATGAGCAGTTCTTC. The variable domain in full, with the rest retrieved from reference TRBV5-4 and TRBJ2-1, is ETGVTQSPTHLIKTRGQQVTLRCSSQSGHNTVSWYQQALGQGPQFIFQYYREEENGRGNFPPRFSGLQFPNYSSELNVNALELDDSALYLCASSFGQGGPWDEQFFGPGTRLTVL.

This clone was recorded at least ten times. This chain connects TRBV27 to TRBJ2-7; D is unclear. V lost 1 base and J 2 bases, leaving 12 bases between the germline ends. This CDR3 is built from 15 residues. Germline CDR1 MNHEY, CDR2 SMNVEV (reference sequence). CDR3 in amino acids: CASSLYPYPTYEQYF. CDR3 coding DNA: TGTGCCAGCAGTTTATACCCCTACCCCACCTACGAGCAGTACTTC.

The chain combines TRBV2 with TRBJ1-2; D is ambiguous. Germline CDR1 reads SNHLY; CDR2 reads FYNNEI. Trimming removed 2 bases from V and 5 bases from J, with 9 bases in between. This CDR3 contains 13 residues. DNA for the CDR3: TGTGCCAGCAGTGAAAACAGCCCTTATGGCTACACCTTC. Translation gives CASSENSPYGYTF.

The chain recombines TRBV27 with TRBJ1-5; perhaps TRBD1 as D (5 bases). This CDR3 spans 14 amino acids. Per the germline V gene, CDR1 is MNHEY and CDR2 is SMNVEV (reference sequence). The V and J ends lost 5 bases and 6 bases respectively, with 14 bases between them. CDR3 sequence reads: CASSTPGGSQPQHF. In DNA, the CDR3 is TGTGCCAGCAGTACCCCGGGGGGGAGTCAGCCCCAGCATTTT.

V and J are TRBV3-1 (or the pseudogene TRBV3-2) and TRBJ2-5; TRBD1 aligns across 8 bases. V was clipped by 4 bases and J by 4 bases; unmatched bases: 2. This CDR3 has 13 amino acids. Germline CDR1 is LGHDT and CDR2 is YNNKEL (reference sequence). CDR3 bases: TGTGCCAGCAGCCTGACAGGGGTAGAGACCCAGTACTTC. It specifies CASSLTGVETQYF.